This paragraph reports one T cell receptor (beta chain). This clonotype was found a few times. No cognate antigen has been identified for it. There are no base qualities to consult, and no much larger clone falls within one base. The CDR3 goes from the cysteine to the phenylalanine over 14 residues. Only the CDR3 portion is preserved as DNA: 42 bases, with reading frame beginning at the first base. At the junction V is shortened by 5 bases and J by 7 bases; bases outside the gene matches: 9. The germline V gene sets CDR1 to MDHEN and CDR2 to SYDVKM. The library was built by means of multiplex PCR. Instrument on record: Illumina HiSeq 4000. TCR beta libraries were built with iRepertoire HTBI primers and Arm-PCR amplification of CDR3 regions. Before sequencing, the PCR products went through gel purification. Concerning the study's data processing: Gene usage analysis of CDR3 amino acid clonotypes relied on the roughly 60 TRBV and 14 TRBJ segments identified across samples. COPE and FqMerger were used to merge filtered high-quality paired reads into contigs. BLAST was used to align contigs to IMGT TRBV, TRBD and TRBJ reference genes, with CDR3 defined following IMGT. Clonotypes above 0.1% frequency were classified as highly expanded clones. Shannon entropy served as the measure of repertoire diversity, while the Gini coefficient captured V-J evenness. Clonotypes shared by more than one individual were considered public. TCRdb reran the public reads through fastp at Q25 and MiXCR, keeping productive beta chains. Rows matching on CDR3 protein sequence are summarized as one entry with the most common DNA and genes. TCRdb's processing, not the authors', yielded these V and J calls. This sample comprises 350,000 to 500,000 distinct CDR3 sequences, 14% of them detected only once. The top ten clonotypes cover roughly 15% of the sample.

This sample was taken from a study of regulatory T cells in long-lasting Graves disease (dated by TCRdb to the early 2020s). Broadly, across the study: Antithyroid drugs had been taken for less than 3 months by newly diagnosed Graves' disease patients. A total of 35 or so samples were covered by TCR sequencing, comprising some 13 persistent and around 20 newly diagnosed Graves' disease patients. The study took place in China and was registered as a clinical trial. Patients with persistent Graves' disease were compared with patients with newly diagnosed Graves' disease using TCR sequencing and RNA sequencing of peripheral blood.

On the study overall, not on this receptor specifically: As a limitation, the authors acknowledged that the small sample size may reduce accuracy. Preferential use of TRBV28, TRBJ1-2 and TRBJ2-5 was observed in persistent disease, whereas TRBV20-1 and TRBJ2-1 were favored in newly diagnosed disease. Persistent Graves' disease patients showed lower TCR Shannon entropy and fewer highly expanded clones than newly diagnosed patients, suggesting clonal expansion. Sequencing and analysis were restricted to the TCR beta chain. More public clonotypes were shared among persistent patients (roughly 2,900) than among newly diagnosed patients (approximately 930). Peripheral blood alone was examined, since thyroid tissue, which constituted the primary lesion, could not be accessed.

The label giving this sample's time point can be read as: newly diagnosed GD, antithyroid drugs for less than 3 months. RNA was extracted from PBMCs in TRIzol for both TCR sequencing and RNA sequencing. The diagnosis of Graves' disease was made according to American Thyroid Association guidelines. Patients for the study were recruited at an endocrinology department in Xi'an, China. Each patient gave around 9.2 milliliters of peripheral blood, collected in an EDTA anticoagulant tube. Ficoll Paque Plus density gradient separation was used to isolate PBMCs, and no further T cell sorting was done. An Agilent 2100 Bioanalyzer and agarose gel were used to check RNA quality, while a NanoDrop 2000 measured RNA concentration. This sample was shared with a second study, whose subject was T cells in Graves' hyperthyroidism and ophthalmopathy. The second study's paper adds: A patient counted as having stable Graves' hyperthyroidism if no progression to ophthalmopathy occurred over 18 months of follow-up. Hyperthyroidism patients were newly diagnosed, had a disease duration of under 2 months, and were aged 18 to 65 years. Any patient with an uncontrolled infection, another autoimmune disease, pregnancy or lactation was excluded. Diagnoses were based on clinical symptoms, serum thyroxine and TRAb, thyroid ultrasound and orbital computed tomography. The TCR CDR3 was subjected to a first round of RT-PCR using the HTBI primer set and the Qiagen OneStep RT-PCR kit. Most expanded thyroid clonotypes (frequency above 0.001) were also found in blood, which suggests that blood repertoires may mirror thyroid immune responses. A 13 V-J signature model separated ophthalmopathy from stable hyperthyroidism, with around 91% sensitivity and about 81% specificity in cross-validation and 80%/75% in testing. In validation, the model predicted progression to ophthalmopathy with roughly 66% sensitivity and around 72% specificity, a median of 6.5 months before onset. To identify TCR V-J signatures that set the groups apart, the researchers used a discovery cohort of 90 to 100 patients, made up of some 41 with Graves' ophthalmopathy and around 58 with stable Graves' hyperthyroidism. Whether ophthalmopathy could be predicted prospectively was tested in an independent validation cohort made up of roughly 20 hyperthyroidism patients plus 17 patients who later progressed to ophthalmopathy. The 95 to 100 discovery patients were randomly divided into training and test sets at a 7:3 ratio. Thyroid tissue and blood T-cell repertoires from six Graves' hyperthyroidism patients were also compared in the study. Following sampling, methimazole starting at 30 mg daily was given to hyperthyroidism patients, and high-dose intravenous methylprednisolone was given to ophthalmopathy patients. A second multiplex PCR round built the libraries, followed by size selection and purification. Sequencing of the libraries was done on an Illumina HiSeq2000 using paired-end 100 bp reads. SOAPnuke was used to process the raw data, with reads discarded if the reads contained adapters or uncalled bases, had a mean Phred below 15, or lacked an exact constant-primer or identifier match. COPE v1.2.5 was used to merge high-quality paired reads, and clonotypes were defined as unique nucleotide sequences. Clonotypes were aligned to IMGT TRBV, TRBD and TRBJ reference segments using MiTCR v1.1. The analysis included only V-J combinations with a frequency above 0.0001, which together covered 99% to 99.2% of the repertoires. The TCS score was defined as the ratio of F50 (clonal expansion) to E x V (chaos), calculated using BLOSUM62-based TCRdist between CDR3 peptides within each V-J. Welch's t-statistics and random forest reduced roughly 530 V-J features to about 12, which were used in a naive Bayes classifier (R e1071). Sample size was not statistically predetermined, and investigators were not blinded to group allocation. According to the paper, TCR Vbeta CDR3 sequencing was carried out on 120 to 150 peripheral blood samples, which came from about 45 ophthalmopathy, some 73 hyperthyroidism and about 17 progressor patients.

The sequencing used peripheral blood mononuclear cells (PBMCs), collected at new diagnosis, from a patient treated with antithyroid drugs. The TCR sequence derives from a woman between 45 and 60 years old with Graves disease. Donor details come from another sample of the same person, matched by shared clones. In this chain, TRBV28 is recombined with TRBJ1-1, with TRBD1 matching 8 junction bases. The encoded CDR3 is CASSVILTGGEAFF. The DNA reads TGTGCCAGCAGTGTAATTCTTACAGGGGGTGAAGCTTTCTTT.